What follows is one T cell receptor beta chain and its context. What it binds is not known. This sample stems from a study of OX40 agonist ivuxolimab in advanced cancers. On the study more broadly: Ivuxolimab, an antibody acting as an agonist of OX40 (CD134), was used to treat patients. Study-wide findings and caveats: Normalized expansion of T-cell clones was also low for some nonresponders.

V was cut by 10 bases and J by 3 bases, with 5 bases left in between. The CDR3 is 10 amino acids. CDR1 and CDR2 from the germline V gene are MDHEN and SYDVKM. Sequencing was performed with immunoSEQ multiplex PCR; in TCRdb, only in-frame clones are kept and a portion is missing. The sample comprises about 51,000 clones, 80% to 90% of which are singletons, and around 21% rests with the top ten. The sequence was obtained from an adult with an advanced solid tumor such as melanoma, head and neck, liver or kidney cancer. This specimen was CD4+ or CD8+ T cells sorted from blood, taken in a trial of the OX40 agonist ivuxolimab. The chain links TRBV28 to TRBJ2-3, with D hard to call. CDR3 loop: CATFTDTQYF. DNA for the CDR3: TGTGCCACTTTTACAGATACGCAGTATTTT.